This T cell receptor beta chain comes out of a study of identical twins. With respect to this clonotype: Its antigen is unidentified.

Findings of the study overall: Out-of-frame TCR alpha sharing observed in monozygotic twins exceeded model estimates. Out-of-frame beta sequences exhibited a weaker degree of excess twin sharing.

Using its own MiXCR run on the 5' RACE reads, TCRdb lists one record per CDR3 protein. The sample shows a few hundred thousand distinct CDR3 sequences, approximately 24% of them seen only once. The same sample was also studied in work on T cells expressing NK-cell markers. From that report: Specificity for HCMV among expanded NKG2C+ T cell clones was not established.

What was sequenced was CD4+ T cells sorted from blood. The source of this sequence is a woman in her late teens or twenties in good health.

DNA of the CDR3: TGCAGTGCAGTGACAGGGGGGATTCAGCCCCAGCATTTT. Amino acid sequence: CSAVTGGIQPQHF. The chain employs TRBV20-1 and TRBJ1-5; TRBD1 matches at 9 bases. Germline CDR1 is DFQATT and CDR2 is SNEGSKA (reference sequence). Losses at the gene ends were 6 bases for V and 6 bases for J; bases not matched to a gene: 6. This CDR3 has 13 residues.